Each of the 6 T cell receptor beta chains below was sequenced from the same sample in a study of shared clonotypes between healthy human individuals (dated by TCRdb to about 2020). The protocol used for the library was the immunoSEQ multiplex PCR assay. TCRdb took this table from immuneACCESS and kept in-frame rearrangements with V and J called. Such tables lack part of the clones; where checked against another copy, unresolved V genes explain under half of the gap, and the rest is unexplained. The sample has 1,100,000 or so clones on record, around 78% of them singletons. The ten largest make up 0.5% to 0.6% of the sample. Material: memory CD4+ T cells from PBMCs. Sample cell subset or site, as interpreted from the label and publication: CD45RA-negative fraction. The receptors shown here come from a man aged 18 to 29 in good health. Some clones in this sample may be carry-over from other donors' samples.

The chain uses TRBV9 and TRBJ1-4, with no clear D. V lost 5 bases and J 5 bases, leaving 13 bases between the germline ends. The CDR3 loop spans 14 amino acids. Germline loops: CDR1 SGDLS, CDR2 YYNGEE. This chain's CDR3 is CASSTTGKNEKLFF. The DNA for the CDR3 is TGTGCCAGCAGTACGACGGGGAAAAATGAAAAACTGTTTTTT.

The table lists this clone with a few counts. This chain connects TRBV2 to TRBJ2-6, with D possibly TRBD1 on 6 matching bases. CDR3 length: 15 amino acids. Germline V gene data show CDR1 as SNHLY and CDR2 as FYNNEI. V was shortened by 5 bases and J by 3 bases, with 11 bases between the two germline ends. This chain's CDR3 is CASSSGASGANVLTF. CDR3 nucleotide sequence: TGTGCCAGCAGTTCAGGGGCGAGTGGGGCCAACGTCCTGACTTTC.

The V gene is TRBV6-7, the J gene TRBJ2-3; the D gene is possibly TRBD2 (7 bases). TRBV6-7 has ORF status, its function being uncertain. The CDR3 has 17 residues. The germline V and J ends were trimmed by 2 bases and 8 bases, with 23 bases remaining between them. CDR3 sequence: CASSYRGTPRWEGTQYF. DNA for the CDR3: TGTGCCAGCAGTTACCGAGGGACACCACGCTGGGAGGGTACGCAGTATTTT.

The CDR3 coding sequence is TGTGCCAGCAGCTTCAGCGGGAGTCGACCGACCGGGGAGCTGTTTTTT. Encoded protein: CASSFSGSRPTGELFF. V gene TRBV11-2 combines with J gene TRBJ2-2; 8 nucleotides match TRBD2. Trimming took 3 bases from V and 5 from J; bases not matched to a gene: 8. The V gene's germline CDR1 is SGHAT and CDR2 FQNNGV. The CDR3 totals 16 residues.

This clone was seen a handful of times. The chain joins TRBV20-1 to TRBJ1-1; D gene ambiguous. This CDR3 contains 10 residues. Germline V gene data show CDR1 as DFQATT and CDR2 as SNEGSKA (reference sequence). V lost 5 bases, J lost 11 bases, and 12 bases lay in between. The CDR3 region is CSALRTKAFF. CDR3 DNA sequence: TGCAGTGCTCTACGGACCAAGGCTTTCTTT.

This chain links TRBV11-2 with TRBJ2-5; D is undetermined. The CDR3 is 13 amino acids. Trimming left V 4 bases short and J 5 bases short, with 11 bases between. CDR1 and CDR2 (germline): SGHAT, FQNNGV. The CDR3 sequence: CASSSGSSETQYF. The CDR3, as DNA: TGTGCCAGCAGCTCAGGATCTTCCGAGACCCAGTACTTC. The full variable domain, in which reference TRBV11-2 and TRBJ2-5 provide the parts outside the CDR3, is EAGVAQSPRYKIIEKRQSVAFWCNPISGHATLYWYQQILGQGPKLLIQFQNNGVVDDSQLPKDRFSAERLKGVDSTLKIQPAKLEDSAVYLCASSSGSSETQYFGPGTRLLVL.